The clone carrying this T cell receptor (beta chain) was counted many times. Its specificity is unknown. Amplification of TCR beta CDR3 regions was performed using RNA transcripts as template. HTBI primers drove first-round RT-PCR of the TCR CDR3. TCRdb fed the multiplex PCR reads into MiXCR, producing one record per CDR3 protein. The table records approximately 300,000 distinct CDR3 sequences, 15% to 20% of them present only once. The data were obtained in a study of T cells in Graves' hyperthyroidism and ophthalmopathy. Study conclusions and caveats: Peripheral blood also featured most of the thyroid clonotypes expanded above 0.001.

The sequencing sample was made of blood. The TCR was taken from a young man with Graves' hyperthyroidism.

CDR3 nucleotide sequence: TGTGCCAGCAGTTTATCAGGGTCCCAAGAGACCCAGTACTTC. Translating gives CASSLSGSQETQYF. The chain links TRBV28 to TRBJ2-5; possibly TRBD1 for D (5 bases). Between the trimmed V and J ends, which lost 1 base and 1 base, there was a span of 7 bases. This CDR3 has 14 residues. Germline CDR1 MDHEN, CDR2 SYDVKM.